This TCR beta chain was recovered during a study of blood T cell repertoires in COVID-19. In the authors' methods: Counts of nucleated cells, estimated from reference gene primer amplification, were obtained. Sequencing used immunoSEQ multiplex PCR; TCRdb keeps in-frame clones, though not all of them. V and J calls and clone size are given by that table; D and trimming were obtained from the DNA. Of about 140,000 clones in the sample, approximately 86% are singletons; the top ten hold approximately 8.2%. This CDR3 spans 16 amino acids. Germline V gene lookup returns CDR1 MNHNS and CDR2 SASEGT. The V segment lost 3 bases and the J segment 4 bases; nucleotides outside the gene matches: 9.

Material: peripheral blood. The rearrangement uses TRBV6-1 and TRBJ2-3, with TRBD1 matching 8 bases. The clonotype originates from a woman in her sixties or seventies with acute or convalescent COVID-19. This CDR3 reads CASSDRGRLYSDTQYF. CDR3 coding DNA: TGTGCCAGCAGTGACAGGGGGCGCTTATATTCAGATACGCAGTATTTT.